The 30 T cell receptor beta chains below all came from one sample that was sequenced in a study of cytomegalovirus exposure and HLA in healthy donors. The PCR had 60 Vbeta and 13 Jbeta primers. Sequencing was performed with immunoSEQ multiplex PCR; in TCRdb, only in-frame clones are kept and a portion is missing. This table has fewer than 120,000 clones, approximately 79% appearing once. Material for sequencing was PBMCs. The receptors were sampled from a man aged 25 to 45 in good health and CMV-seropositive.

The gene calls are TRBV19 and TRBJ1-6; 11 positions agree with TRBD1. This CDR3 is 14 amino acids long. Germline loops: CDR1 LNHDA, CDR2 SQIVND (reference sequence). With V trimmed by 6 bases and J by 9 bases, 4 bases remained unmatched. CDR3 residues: CASRMGTGGSPLHF. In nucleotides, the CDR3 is TGTGCCAGTAGAATGGGGACAGGGGGTTCACCCCTCCACTTT.

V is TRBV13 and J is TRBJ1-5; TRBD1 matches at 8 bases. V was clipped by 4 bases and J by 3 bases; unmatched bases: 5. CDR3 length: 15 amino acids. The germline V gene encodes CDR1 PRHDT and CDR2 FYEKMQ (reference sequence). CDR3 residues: CASSSGGENNQPQHF. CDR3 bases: TGTGCCAGCAGCTCAGGGGGCGAAAACAATCAGCCCCAGCATTTT. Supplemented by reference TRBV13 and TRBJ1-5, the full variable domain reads AAGVIQSPRHLIKEKRETATLKCYPIPRHDTVYWYQQGPGQDPQFLISFYEKMQSDKGSIPDRFSAQQFSDYHSELNMSSLELGDSALYFCASSSGGENNQPQHFGDGTRLSIL.

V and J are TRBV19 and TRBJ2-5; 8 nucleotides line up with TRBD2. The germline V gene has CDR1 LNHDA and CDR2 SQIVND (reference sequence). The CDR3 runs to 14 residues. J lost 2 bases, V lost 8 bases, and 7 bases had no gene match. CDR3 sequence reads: CASSPSGLQETQYF. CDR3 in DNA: TGTGCCAGTTCCCCTAGCGGGTTACAAGAGACCCAGTACTTC.

The CDR3 region has the DNA TGTGCCAGCAGTGAATTTCGGGACTATGGCTACACCTTC. It translates to CASSEFRDYGYTF. The chain employs TRBV6-5 and TRBJ1-2; D gene ambiguous. Trimming stripped 5 bases from V and 3 bases from J, with 10 bases between. The CDR3 is 13 residues long. CDR1 and CDR2 from the germline V gene are MNHEY and SVGAGI.

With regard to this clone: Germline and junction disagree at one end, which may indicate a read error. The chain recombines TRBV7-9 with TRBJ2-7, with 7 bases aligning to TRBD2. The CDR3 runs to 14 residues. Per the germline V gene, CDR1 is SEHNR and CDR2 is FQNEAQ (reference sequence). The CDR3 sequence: CSSRPASGSYEQYF. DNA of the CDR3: TGTTCCAGCAGGCCGGCTAGCGGCTCCTACGAGCAGTACTTC.

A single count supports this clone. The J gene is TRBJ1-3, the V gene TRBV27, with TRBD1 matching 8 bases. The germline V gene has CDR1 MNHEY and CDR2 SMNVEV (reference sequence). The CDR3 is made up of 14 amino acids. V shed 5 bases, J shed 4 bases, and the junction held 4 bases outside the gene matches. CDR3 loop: CASSPGTGGNTIYF. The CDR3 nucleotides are TGTGCCAGCAGTCCCGGGACAGGAGGAAACACCATATATTTT.

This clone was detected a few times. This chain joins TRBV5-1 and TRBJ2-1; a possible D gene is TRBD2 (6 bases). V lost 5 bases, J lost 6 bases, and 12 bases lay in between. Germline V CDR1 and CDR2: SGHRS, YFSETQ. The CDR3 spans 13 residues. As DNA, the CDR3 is TGCGCCAGCAGTTCGGGGGAAGGCAATGAGCAGTTCTTC. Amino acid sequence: CASSSGEGNEQFF.

In nucleotides, the CDR3 is TGTGCCAGCAGCTACGGGGGGGCCTCGTACAATGAGCAGTTCTTC. Protein product: CASSYGGASYNEQFF. The rearrangement joins TRBV7-9 to TRBJ2-1; TRBD2 aligns across 8 bases. This CDR3 is 15 amino acids long. Germline CDR1 is SEHNR and CDR2 is FQNEAQ (reference sequence). J gave up 4 bases and V 4 bases, and 6 bases lay outside the gene matches.

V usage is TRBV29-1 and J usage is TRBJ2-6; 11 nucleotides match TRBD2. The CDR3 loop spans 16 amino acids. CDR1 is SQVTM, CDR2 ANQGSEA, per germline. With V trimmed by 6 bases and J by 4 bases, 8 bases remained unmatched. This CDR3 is CSVTGLAGPGANVLTF. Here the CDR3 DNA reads TGCAGCGTAACAGGACTAGCGGGCCCGGGGGCCAACGTCCTGACTTTC.

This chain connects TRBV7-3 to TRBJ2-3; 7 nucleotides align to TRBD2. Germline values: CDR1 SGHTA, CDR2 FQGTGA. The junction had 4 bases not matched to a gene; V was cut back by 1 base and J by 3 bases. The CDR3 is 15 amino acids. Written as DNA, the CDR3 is TGTGCCAGCAGCTTAATGCCTAGCGGTACAGATACGCAGTATTTT. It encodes CASSLMPSGTDTQYF.

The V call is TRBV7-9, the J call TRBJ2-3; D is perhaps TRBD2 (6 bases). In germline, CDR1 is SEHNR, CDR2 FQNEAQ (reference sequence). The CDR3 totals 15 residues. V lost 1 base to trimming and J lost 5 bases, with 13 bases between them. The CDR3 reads CASSLVRGRQDTQYF. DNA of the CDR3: TGTGCCAGCAGCTTAGTTCGTGGGAGGCAAGATACGCAGTATTTT.

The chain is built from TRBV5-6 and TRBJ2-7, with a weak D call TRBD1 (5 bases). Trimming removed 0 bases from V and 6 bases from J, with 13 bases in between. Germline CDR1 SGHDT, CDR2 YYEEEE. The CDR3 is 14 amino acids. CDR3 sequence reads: CASSLVRGSGEQYF. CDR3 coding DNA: TGTGCCAGCAGCTTGGTTAGGGGTTCGGGCGAGCAGTACTTC.

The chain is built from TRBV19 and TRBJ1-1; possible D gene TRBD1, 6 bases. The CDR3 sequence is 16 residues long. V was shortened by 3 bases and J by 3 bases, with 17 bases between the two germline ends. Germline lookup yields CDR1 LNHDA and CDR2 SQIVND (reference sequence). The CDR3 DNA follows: TGTGCCAGTAGTATGGGTTTGGGGGGGCGCGACACTGAAGCTTTCTTT. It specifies CASSMGLGGRDTEAFF.

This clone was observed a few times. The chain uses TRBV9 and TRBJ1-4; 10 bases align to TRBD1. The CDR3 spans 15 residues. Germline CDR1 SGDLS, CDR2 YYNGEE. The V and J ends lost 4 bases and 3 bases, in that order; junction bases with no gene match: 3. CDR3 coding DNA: TGTGCCAGCAGCTTAGGACAGGGGGCTAATGAAAAACTGTTTTTT. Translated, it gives CASSLGQGANEKLFF. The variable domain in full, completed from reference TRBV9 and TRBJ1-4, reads DSGVTQTPKHLITATGQRVTLRCSPRSGDLSVYWYQQSLDQGLQFLIQYYNGEERAKGNILERFSAQQFPDLHSELNLSSLELGDSALYFCASSLGQGANEKLFFGSGTQLSVL.

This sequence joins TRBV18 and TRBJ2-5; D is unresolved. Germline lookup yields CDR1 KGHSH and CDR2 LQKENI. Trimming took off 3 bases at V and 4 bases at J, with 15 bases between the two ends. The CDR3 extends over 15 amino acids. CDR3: CASSPSQDRGETQYF. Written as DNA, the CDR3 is TGTGCCAGCTCACCCAGCCAAGACCGCGGAGAGACCCAGTACTTC. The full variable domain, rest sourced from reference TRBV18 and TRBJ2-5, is NAGVMQNPRHLVRRRGQEARLRCSPMKGHSHVYWYRQLPEEGLKFMVYLQKENIIDESGMPKERFSAEFPKEGPSILRIQQVVRGDSAAYFCASSPSQDRGETQYFGPGTRLLVL.

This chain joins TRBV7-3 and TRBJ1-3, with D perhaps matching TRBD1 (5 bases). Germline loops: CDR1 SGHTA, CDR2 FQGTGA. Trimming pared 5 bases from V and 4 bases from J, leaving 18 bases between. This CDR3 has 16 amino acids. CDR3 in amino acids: CASSITGGDPGNTIYF. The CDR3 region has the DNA TGTGCCAGCAGCATCACCGGGGGGGATCCAGGAAACACCATATATTTT. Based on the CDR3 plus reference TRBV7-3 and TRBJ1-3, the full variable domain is GAGVSQTPSNKVTEKGKYVELRCDPISGHTALYWYRQSLGQGPEFLIYFQGTGAADDSGLPNDRFFAVRPEGSVSTLKIQRTERGDSAVYLCASSITGGDPGNTIYFGEGSWLTVV.

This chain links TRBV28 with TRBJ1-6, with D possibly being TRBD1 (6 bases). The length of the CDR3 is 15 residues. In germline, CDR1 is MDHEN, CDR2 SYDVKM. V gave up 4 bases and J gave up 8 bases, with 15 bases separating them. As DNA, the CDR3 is TGTGCCAGCAGTTCCATTCACAGGGTGGATTCACCCCTCCACTTT. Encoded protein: CASSSIHRVDSPLHF.

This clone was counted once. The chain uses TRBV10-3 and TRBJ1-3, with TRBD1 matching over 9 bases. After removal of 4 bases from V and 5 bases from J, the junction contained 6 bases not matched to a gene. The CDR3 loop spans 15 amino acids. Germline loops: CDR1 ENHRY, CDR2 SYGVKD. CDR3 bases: TGTGCCATCAGTGCCGGACAGGGGCATAGAAACACCATATATTTT. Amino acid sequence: CAISAGQGHRNTIYF.

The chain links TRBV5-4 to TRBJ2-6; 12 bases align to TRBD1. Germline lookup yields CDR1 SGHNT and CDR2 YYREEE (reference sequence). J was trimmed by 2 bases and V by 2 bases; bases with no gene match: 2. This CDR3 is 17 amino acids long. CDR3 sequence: CASSFGTGGAGANVLTF. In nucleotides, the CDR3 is TGTGCCAGCAGCTTCGGGACAGGGGGCGCTGGGGCCAACGTCCTGACTTTC. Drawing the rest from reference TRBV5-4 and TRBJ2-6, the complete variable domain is ETGVTQSPTHLIKTRGQQVTLRCSSQSGHNTVSWYQQALGQGPQFIFQYYREEENGRGNFPPRFSGLQFPNYSSELNVNALELDDSALYLCASSFGTGGAGANVLTFGAGSRLTVL.

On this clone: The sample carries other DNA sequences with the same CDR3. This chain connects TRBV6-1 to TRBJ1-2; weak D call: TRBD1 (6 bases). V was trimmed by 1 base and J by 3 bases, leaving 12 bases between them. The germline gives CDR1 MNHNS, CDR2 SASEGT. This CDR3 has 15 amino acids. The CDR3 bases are TGTGCCAGCAGTGAAGTGACGGGACAAGACTATGGCTACACCTTC. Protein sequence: CASSEVTGQDYGYTF.

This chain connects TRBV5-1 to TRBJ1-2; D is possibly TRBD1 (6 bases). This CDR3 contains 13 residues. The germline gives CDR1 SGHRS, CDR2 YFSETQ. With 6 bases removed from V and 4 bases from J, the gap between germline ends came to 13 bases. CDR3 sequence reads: CASNPGVGYGYTF. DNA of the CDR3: TGCGCCAGCAACCCAGGGGTCGGCTATGGCTACACCTTC.

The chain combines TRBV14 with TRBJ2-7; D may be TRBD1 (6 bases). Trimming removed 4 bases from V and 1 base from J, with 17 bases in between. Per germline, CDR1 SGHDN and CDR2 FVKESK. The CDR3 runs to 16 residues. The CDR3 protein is CASSLSGRGPSYEQYF. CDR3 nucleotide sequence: TGTGCCAGCAGCCTCTCAGGCAGGGGTCCGTCCTACGAGCAGTACTTC.

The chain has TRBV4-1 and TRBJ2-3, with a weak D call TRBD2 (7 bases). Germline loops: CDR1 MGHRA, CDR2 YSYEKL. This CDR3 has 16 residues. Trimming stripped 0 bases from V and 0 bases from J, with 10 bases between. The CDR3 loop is CASSQEGGASTDTQYF. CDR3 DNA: TGCGCCAGCAGCCAAGAAGGGGGGGCCAGCACAGATACGCAGTATTTT.

CDR3 coding DNA: TGTGCCAGCAGCCGCCATGGACAGTACACCGGGGAGCTGTTTTTT. Translation gives CASSRHGQYTGELFF. The chain recombines TRBV7-3 with TRBJ2-2, with D possibly matching TRBD1 (6 bases). The CDR3 runs 15 residues. Trimming pared 5 bases from V and 3 bases from J, leaving 13 bases between. CDR1 is SGHTA, CDR2 FQGTGA, per germline. Using reference TRBV7-3 and TRBJ2-2 for the parts outside the CDR3, the full variable domain is GAGVSQTPSNKVTEKGKYVELRCDPISGHTALYWYRQSLGQGPEFLIYFQGTGAADDSGLPNDRFFAVRPEGSVSTLKIQRTERGDSAVYLCASSRHGQYTGELFFGEGSRLTVL.

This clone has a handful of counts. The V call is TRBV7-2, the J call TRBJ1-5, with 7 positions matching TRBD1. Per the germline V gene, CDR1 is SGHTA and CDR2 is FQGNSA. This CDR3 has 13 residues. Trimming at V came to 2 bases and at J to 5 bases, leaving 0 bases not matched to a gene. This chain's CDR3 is CASSLTGDQPQHF. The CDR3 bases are TGTGCCAGCAGCTTAACAGGGGATCAGCCCCAGCATTTT.

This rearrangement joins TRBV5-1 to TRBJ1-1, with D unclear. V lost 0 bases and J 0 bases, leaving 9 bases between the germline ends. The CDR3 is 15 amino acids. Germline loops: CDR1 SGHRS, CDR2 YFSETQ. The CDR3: CASSLDGGLNTEAFF. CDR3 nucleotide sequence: TGCGCCAGCAGCTTGGATGGAGGTTTGAACACTGAAGCTTTCTTT.

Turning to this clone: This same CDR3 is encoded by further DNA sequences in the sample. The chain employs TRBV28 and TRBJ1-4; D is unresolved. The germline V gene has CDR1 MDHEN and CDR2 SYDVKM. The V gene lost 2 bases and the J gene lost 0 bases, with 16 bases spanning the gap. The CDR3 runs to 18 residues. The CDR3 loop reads CASSLRSERLATNEKLFF. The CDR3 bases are TGTGCCAGCAGTTTAAGGTCAGAGAGGTTAGCAACTAATGAAAAACTGTTTTTT.

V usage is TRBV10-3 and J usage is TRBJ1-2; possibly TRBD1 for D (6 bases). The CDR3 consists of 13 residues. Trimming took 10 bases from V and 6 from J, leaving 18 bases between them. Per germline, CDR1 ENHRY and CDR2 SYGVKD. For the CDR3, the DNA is TGTGCCACCGCAAGGACAGACTCGAATGGCTACACCTTC. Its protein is CATARTDSNGYTF.

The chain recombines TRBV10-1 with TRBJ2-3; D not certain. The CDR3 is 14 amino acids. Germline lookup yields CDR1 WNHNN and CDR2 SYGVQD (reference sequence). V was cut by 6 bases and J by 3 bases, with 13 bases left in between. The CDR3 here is CASRSQRWTDTQYF. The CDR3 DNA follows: TGCGCCAGCAGGTCCCAGAGGTGGACAGATACGCAGTATTTT.

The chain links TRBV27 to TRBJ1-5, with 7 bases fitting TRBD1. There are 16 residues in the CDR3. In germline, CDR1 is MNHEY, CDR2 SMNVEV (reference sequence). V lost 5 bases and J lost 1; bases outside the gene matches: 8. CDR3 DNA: TGTGCCAGCAGTCCTGACAGGGCTCGGAGCAATCAGCCCCAGCATTTT. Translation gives CASSPDRARSNQPQHF.